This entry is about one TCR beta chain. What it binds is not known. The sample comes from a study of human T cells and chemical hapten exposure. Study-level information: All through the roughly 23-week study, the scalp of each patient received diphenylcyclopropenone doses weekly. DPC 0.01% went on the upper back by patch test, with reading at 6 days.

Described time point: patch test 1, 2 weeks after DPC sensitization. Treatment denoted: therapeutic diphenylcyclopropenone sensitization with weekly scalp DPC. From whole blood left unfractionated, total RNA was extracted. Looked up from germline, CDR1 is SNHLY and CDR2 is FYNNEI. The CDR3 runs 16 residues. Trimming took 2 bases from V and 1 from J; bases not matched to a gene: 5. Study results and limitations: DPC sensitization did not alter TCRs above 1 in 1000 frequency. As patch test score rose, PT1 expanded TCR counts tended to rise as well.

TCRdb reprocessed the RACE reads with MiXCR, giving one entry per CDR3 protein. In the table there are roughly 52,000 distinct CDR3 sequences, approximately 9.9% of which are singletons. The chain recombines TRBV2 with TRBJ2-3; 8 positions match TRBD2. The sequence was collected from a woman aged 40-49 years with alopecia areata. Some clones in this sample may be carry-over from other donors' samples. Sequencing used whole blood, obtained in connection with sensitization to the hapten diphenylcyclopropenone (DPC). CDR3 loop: CASSESSGGRTDTQYF. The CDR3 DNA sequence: TGTGCCAGCAGTGAATCGAGCGGGGGCCGCACAGATACGCAGTATTTT.